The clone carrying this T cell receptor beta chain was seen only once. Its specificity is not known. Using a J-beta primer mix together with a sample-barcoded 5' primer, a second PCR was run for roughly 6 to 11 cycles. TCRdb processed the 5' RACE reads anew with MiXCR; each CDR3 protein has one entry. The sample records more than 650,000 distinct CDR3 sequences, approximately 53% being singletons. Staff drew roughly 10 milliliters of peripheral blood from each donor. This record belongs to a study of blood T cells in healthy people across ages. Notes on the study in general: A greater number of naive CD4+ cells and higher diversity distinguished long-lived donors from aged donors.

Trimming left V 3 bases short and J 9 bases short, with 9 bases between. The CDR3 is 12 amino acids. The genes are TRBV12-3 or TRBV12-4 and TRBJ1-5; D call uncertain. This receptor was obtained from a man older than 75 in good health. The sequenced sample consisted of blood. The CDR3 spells CASSLSEGPQHF. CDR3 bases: TGTGCCAGCAGTTTGAGTGAGGGGCCCCAGCATTTT.